This T cell receptor beta chain was recovered during a study of T cells after yellow fever vaccination. Study background: Fractions containing few cells were prepared with SMART-Seq v4 Ultra Low Input.

Trimming removed 1 base at V and 8 bases at J, with 6 bases between. Per the germline V gene, CDR1 is MNHEY and CDR2 is SMNVEV (reference sequence). The CDR3 contains 12 residues. At least ten counts were recorded for this clonotype. TCRdb analysed the 5' RACE reads with MiXCR anew, one entry per CDR3 protein. The sample lists 45,000 to 65,000 distinct CDR3 sequences; about 6.3% were seen once. General study results and limits: The booster response re-showed most primary clones: 95% to 96% CD4, approximately 86% CD8.

The sequence was obtained from a man younger than 35 who received the YFV17D yellow fever vaccine. Sample: CD8+ T cells not binding an NS4B(214-222) dextramer, sorted from PBMCs, taken more than 40 days after the first yellow fever vaccination. This sequence joins TRBV27 and TRBJ2-1, with D possibly being TRBD2 (6 bases). This CDR3 reads CASSLWGDEQFF. The CDR3 DNA is TGTGCCAGCAGTTTATGGGGGGATGAGCAGTTCTTC.